What follows are 30 T cell receptor beta chains derived from one specimen sequenced in a study of T cell repertoires in cytomegalovirus infection. TCRdb re-called the reads through MiXCR, storing one row per CDR3 protein. The sample lists roughly 340,000 distinct CDR3 sequences; about 29% were seen once. These TCRs are of unknown antigen specificity. The source was cultured PBMCs, collected from culture after CMV antigen stimulation. The receptors shown here come from a human donor in good health (CMV status not recorded). Some clones in this sample may be carry-over from other donors' samples.

The chain has TRBV12-3 or TRBV12-4 and TRBJ1-1; 8 positions agree with TRBD1. The ends lost 5 bases at V and 3 bases at J; junction bases unmatched: 8. The CDR3 extends over 15 amino acids. The CDR3 region has the DNA TGTGCCAGCAGTGCCTCGGGACAGGAACACACTGAAGCTTTCTTT. This sequence encodes CASSASGQEHTEAFF.

The genes are TRBV10-3 and TRBJ2-7; D possibly uses TRBD1 or TRBD2 (6 bases each). Per the germline V gene, CDR1 is ENHRY and CDR2 is SYGVKD. The CDR3 is 13 amino acids. V was pared by 3 bases and J by 5 bases, with 11 bases between. CDR3 nucleotides: TGTGCCATCAGTGACGGGGGCAACCACGAGCAGTACTTC. Translating gives CAISDGGNHEQYF.

The chain links TRBV7-2 to TRBJ2-2; the match to TRBD2 covers 12 bases. Germline loops: CDR1 SGHTA, CDR2 FQGNSA. V trimming: 5 bases; J trimming: 5 bases; junction bases outside the gene matches: 6. The CDR3 is 16 amino acids. The CDR3 reads CASSQTTSGSTGELFF. The CDR3 region has the DNA TGTGCCAGCAGCCAAACGACTAGCGGGAGTACCGGGGAGCTGTTTTTT.

This clonotype was recorded many times. This chain links TRBV7-3 with TRBJ1-3; D possibly corresponds to TRBD1 (6 bases). Germline-derived CDR1 and CDR2 are SGHTA and FQGTGA. The length of the CDR3 is 14 residues. Trimming took 2 bases from V and 2 from J, leaving 7 bases between them. In DNA, the CDR3 is TGTGCCAGCAGCTTAGGGGGGCCTGGAAACACCATATATTTT. It codes for CASSLGGPGNTIYF. Drawing the rest from reference TRBV7-3 and TRBJ1-3, the complete variable domain is GAGVSQTPSNKVTEKGKYVELRCDPISGHTALYWYRQSLGQGPEFLIYFQGTGAADDSGLPNDRFFAVRPEGSVSTLKIQRTERGDSAVYLCASSLGGPGNTIYFGEGSWLTVV.

This clonotype has at least ten counts. The chain employs TRBV7-2 and TRBJ2-7; TRBD2 might be the D (6 bases). V shed 5 bases and J shed 3 bases, with 17 bases lying between them. Germline V gene lookup returns CDR1 SGHTA and CDR2 FQGNSA. This CDR3 is 15 amino acids long. CDR3 nucleotide sequence: TGTGCCAGCAGCCCAATGGCGGGGACCTTCTACGAGCAGTACTTC. It specifies CASSPMAGTFYEQYF.

J is TRBJ1-1 and V is TRBV7-3, with TRBD1 matching over 8 bases. CDR1 is SGHTA and CDR2 is FQGTGA in the germline V gene. V dropped 6 bases and J dropped 4; count of bases not matched to a gene: 4. The CDR3 loop spans 13 amino acids. The CDR3 nucleotides read TGTGCCAGCAGGACAGGGGTGGGCACTGAAGCTTTCTTT. Residues: CASRTGVGTEAFF.

This chain connects TRBV3-1 to TRBJ1-2; maybe TRBD1 (6 bases). This CDR3 spans 13 amino acids. V lost 1 base and J lost 4, with 7 bases in between. Germline-derived CDR1 and CDR2 are LGHDT and YNNKEL (reference sequence). CDR3: CASSQGTVYGYTF. CDR3 nucleotides: TGTGCCAGCAGCCAAGGGACAGTCTATGGCTACACCTTC.

The V gene is TRBV28, the J gene TRBJ2-6; 7 bases match TRBD1. CDR1 is MDHEN and CDR2 is SYDVKM in the germline V gene. V trimming: 5 bases; J trimming: 0 bases; junction bases outside the gene matches: 13. This CDR3 spans 19 amino acids. The CDR3 reads CASSGQVLMEVSGANVLTF. CDR3 sequence (DNA): TGTGCCAGCAGTGGACAGGTACTTATGGAGGTCTCTGGGGCCAACGTCCTGACTTTC.

V usage is TRBV5-8 and J usage is TRBJ2-6; D is undetermined. CDR1 and CDR2 (germline): SGHTS, YDEGEE. Trimming stripped 1 base from V and 1 base from J, with 9 bases between. This CDR3 is built from 16 residues. The CDR3 DNA sequence: TGTGCCAGCAGCTTGTCCTACGGGTCTGGGGCCAACGTCCTGACTTTC. It encodes CASSLSYGSGANVLTF.

This clonotype has more than one count but fewer than ten. The chain recombines TRBV9 with TRBJ2-1; 8 nucleotides align to TRBD2. V shed 4 bases, J shed 6 bases, and the junction held 6 bases outside the gene matches. Germline V lookup: CDR1 SGDLS, CDR2 YYNGEE. This CDR3 is built from 14 residues. The CDR3 region has the DNA TGTGCCAGCAGCATTAGCGGGGTCGGCAATGAGCAGTTCTTC. Translated, it gives CASSISGVGNEQFF.

The rearrangement uses TRBV7-6 and TRBJ2-4, with TRBD2 matching over 16 bases. The CDR3 contains 16 residues. CDR1 SGHVS and CDR2 FNYEAQ come from the germline V gene. Trimming cost V 5 bases and J 8 bases; bases outside gene matches: 6. This chain's CDR3 is CASSQGLAGGGDIQYF. DNA for the CDR3: TGTGCCAGCAGCCAGGGACTAGCGGGAGGGGGGGACATTCAGTACTTC.

This clonotype was counted only a few times. CDR3 nucleotide sequence: TGTGCCAGCAGTCTGCCCGGACATGGCTACACCTTC. This sequence encodes CASSLPGHGYTF. This chain links TRBV3-1 with TRBJ1-2; the D is unclear. The CDR3 covers 12 residues. V lost 6 bases and J 6 bases, leaving 11 bases between the germline ends. The germline gives CDR1 LGHDT, CDR2 YNNKEL (reference sequence).

V usage is TRBV7-4 and J usage is TRBJ1-2; D is undetermined. Germline V CDR1 and CDR2: SGHVT, SQSDAQ. Trimming took 2 bases from V and 1 from J, leaving 8 bases between them. The CDR3 length is 14 residues. The CDR3 coding sequence is TGTGCCAGCAGCTTACCGGTGAATAACTATGGCTACACCTTC. Its protein is CASSLPVNNYGYTF.

This chain connects TRBV27 to TRBJ2-5; D may be TRBD1 (6 bases). From germline, CDR1 is MNHEY and CDR2 SMNVEV (reference sequence). There are 18 residues in the CDR3. With 3 bases removed from V and 5 bases from J, the gap between germline ends came to 25 bases. The CDR3 region has the DNA TGTGCCAGCAGTTTTAAGGGGCCCAACAGGGAGAGATGGGAGACCCAGTACTTC. This codes for CASSFKGPNRERWETQYF.

This chain joins TRBV7-3 and TRBJ2-1, with 9 nucleotides matching TRBD2. The junction had 6 bases not matched to a gene; V was cut back by 4 bases and J by 8 bases. Germline lookup yields CDR1 SGHTA and CDR2 FQGTGA. This CDR3 is built from 14 residues. CDR3 loop: CASSSGLAWDEQFF. CDR3 sequence (DNA): TGTGCCAGCAGCTCAGGACTAGCGTGGGATGAGCAGTTCTTC.

This clonotype was found many times. The chain uses TRBV19 and TRBJ2-3; TRBD1 might be the D (6 bases). Between the trimmed V and J ends, which lost 5 bases and 3 bases, there was a span of 18 bases. CDR3 size: 16 residues. Germline CDR1 reads LNHDA; CDR2 reads SQIVND (reference sequence). The CDR3 bases are TGTGCCAGTAGTGAGGTACAGGGACGAGGAACAGATACGCAGTATTTT. It codes for CASSEVQGRGTDTQYF.

The chain is built from TRBV7-9 and TRBJ2-1, with D perhaps TRBD1 (6 bases). Deletions cut 1 base from V and 3 bases from J, with 7 bases between. Germline-derived CDR1 and CDR2 are SEHNR and FQNEAQ (reference sequence). The CDR3 has 14 residues. The CDR3 sequence is CASSLDRDYNEQFF. CDR3 nucleotide sequence: TGTGCCAGCAGCTTAGACAGGGACTACAATGAGCAGTTCTTC.

This clonotype has only a few counts. The chain employs TRBV19 and TRBJ2-7; 10 positions agree with TRBD2. Germline V lookup: CDR1 LNHDA, CDR2 SQIVND (reference sequence). The CDR3 is made up of 15 amino acids. J gave up 3 bases and V 10 bases, and 12 bases lay outside the gene matches. The CDR3 bases are TGTGCCACCGGACGGACGGCTAGCGGGAGCTACGAGCAGTACTTC. Translation: CATGRTASGSYEQYF.

V usage is TRBV10-3 and J usage is TRBJ2-3; 7 bases are shared with TRBD2. Per germline, CDR1 ENHRY and CDR2 SYGVKD. CDR3 length: 15 amino acids. Germline trimming cut 0 bases from V and 6 bases from J; bases unmatched to any gene: 6. The CDR3 spells CAISESGGRGDTQYF. DNA of the CDR3: TGTGCCATCAGTGAGTCGGGCGGGAGAGGGGATACGCAGTATTTT.

The J gene is TRBJ2-7, the V gene TRBV29-1, with TRBD1 matching over 7 bases. V gave up 4 bases and J gave up 5 bases; unmatched junction bases: 5. Germline CDR1 and CDR2: SQVTM and ANQGSEA. This CDR3 region has 12 residues. The CDR3 is CSVAFRGNEQYF. In nucleotides, the CDR3 is TGCAGCGTTGCCTTCAGGGGGAACGAGCAGTACTTC.

This clonotype was detected ten times or more. The J gene is TRBJ1-3, the V gene TRBV7-2; 7 bases fit TRBD1. The CDR3 spans 16 residues. Germline V CDR1 and CDR2: SGHTA, FQGNSA. Trimming cost V 4 bases and J 0 bases; bases outside gene matches: 6. CDR3 region: CASSSTGQRSGNTIYF. The CDR3 DNA reads TGTGCCAGCAGCTCCACGGGACAGCGCTCTGGAAACACCATATATTTT.

This sequence joins TRBV20-1 and TRBJ1-4; D gene ambiguous. CDR3 length: 13 amino acids. Looked up from germline, CDR1 is DFQATT and CDR2 is SNEGSKA (reference sequence). V was pared by 1 base and J by 5 bases, with 8 bases between. This CDR3 is CSARVGSNEKLFF. CDR3 DNA: TGCAGTGCTAGAGTCGGGTCGAATGAAAAACTGTTTTTT.

The chain has TRBV28 and TRBJ1-1; D uncertain. Germline V CDR1 and CDR2: MDHEN, SYDVKM. Trimming removed 10 bases at V and 4 bases at J, with 16 bases between. The CDR3 has 13 amino acids. CDR3 in amino acids: CATQDLGFTEAFF. The CDR3 DNA reads as TGTGCCACCCAGGACTTAGGGTTCACTGAAGCTTTCTTT.

The CDR3 bases are TGTGCCAGCAGCCAAGAGGGGGGACCGGGACTAGCGGGAGGCCGTGGCACAGATACGCAGTATTTT. Protein sequence: CASSQEGGPGLAGGRGTDTQYF. The V and J genes are TRBV4-2 and TRBJ2-3, with TRBD2 identical over 15 bases. V dropped 0 bases and J dropped 1; count of bases not matched to a gene: 14. The CDR3 covers 22 residues. The germline V gene has CDR1 LGHNA and CDR2 YNFKEQ.

The chain has TRBV7-3 and TRBJ1-1; TRBD1 aligns across 9 bases. CDR3 length equals 14 residues. From germline, CDR1 is SGHTA and CDR2 FQGTGA. V shed 4 bases, J shed 4 bases, and the junction held 4 bases outside the gene matches. The CDR3 loop is CASSSQGAITEAFF. CDR3 sequence (DNA): TGTGCCAGCAGCTCACAGGGGGCAATCACTGAAGCTTTCTTT. Using reference TRBV7-3 and TRBJ1-1 for the parts outside the CDR3, the full variable domain is GAGVSQTPSNKVTEKGKYVELRCDPISGHTALYWYRQSLGQGPEFLIYFQGTGAADDSGLPNDRFFAVRPEGSVSTLKIQRTERGDSAVYLCASSSQGAITEAFFGQGTRLTVV.

V and J are TRBV2 and TRBJ1-2; no clear D. The germline gives CDR1 SNHLY, CDR2 FYNNEI. The V end was cut by 4 bases, the J end by 4 bases, with 7 bases between. The CDR3 spans 12 residues. The CDR3 loop is CASSGRIYGYTF. CDR3 sequence (DNA): TGTGCCAGCAGTGGACGGATCTATGGCTACACCTTC.

The chain's CDR3 is CASSEANSPLHF. CDR3 DNA: TGTGCCAGCAGTGAAGCCAATTCACCCCTCCACTTT. The rearrangement uses TRBV25-1 and TRBJ1-6; D is uncertain. V lost 2 bases and J 7 bases, leaving 3 bases between the germline ends. The length of the CDR3 is 12 residues. CDR1 and CDR2 from the germline V gene are MGHDK and SYGVNS.

As concerns this clonotype: Without the conserved terminal phenylalanine or tryptophan, this CDR3 likely stems from a read error. V is TRBV9 and J is TRBJ1-4; D gene unclear. CDR3 length: 14 residues. The V gene's germline CDR1 is SGDLS and CDR2 YYNGEE. Trimming removed 3 bases from V and 6 bases from J, with 12 bases in between. The CDR3 loop is CASSALLLDEKLFI. DNA of the CDR3: TGTGCCAGCAGCGCTCTGTTACTGGATGAAAAACTGTTTATT.

The rearrangement links TRBV12-5 to TRBJ1-2; D call uncertain. V was trimmed by 0 bases and J by 0 bases, leaving 14 bases between them. The CDR3 spans 17 residues. Germline lookup yields CDR1 LGHNT and CDR2 FRNRAP. In DNA, the CDR3 is TGTGCTAGTGGTTTGGTACCCCCCAAGGACGCTAACTATGGCTACACCTTC. It is translated as CASGLVPPKDANYGYTF.

This clonotype appeared a few times. The V and J genes are TRBV28 and TRBJ1-2, with TRBD1 matching over 7 bases. Trimming cost V 6 bases and J 1 base; bases outside gene matches: 5. The V gene's germline CDR1 is MDHEN and CDR2 SYDVKM. The CDR3 consists of 14 residues. The CDR3 region has the DNA TGTGCCAGCAGAAGGGGACAGAATAACTATGGCTACACCTTC. Translated: CASRRGQNNYGYTF.